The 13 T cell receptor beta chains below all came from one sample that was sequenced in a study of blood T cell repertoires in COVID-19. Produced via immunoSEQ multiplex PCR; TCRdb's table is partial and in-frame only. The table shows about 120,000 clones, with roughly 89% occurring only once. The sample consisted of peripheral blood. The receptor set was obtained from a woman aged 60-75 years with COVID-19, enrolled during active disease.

The DNA of the CDR3 is TGTGCCAGCACCCCCCGGACTAGCGACAATGAGCAGTTCTTC. This sequence encodes CASTPRTSDNEQFF. The rearrangement joins TRBV7-9 to TRBJ2-1; 9 bases agree with TRBD2. With 7 bases clipped from V and 5 bases from J, the junction kept 6 bases outside the gene matches. Germline values: CDR1 SEHNR, CDR2 FQNEAQ (reference sequence). CDR3 size: 14 residues.

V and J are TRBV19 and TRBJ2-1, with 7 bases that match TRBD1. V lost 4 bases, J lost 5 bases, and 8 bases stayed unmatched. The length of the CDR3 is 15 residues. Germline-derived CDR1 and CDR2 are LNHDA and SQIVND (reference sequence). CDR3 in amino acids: CASSKGGQENNEQFF. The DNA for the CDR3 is TGTGCCAGTAGTAAGGGCGGACAGGAAAACAATGAGCAGTTCTTC.

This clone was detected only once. The CDR3 loop reads CASSYPGRVGEAFF. The CDR3 DNA reads TGTGCCAGCAGTTACCCCGGGAGGGTTGGTGAAGCTTTCTTT. V gene TRBV6-5 combines with J gene TRBJ1-1; D not resolved. The CDR3 has 14 residues. Germline loops: CDR1 MNHEY, CDR2 SVGAGI. Trimming removed 2 bases at V and 7 bases at J, with 14 bases between.

In nucleotides, the CDR3 is TGTGCCAGCAGCCAAGTCGGGGGCTACGAGCAGTACTTC. It yields the protein CASSQVGGYEQYF. This chain connects TRBV4-2 to TRBJ2-7; possible D gene TRBD2, 6 bases. Trimming removed 1 base at V and 3 bases at J, with 7 bases between. This CDR3 has 13 residues. Germline lookup yields CDR1 LGHNA and CDR2 YNFKEQ.

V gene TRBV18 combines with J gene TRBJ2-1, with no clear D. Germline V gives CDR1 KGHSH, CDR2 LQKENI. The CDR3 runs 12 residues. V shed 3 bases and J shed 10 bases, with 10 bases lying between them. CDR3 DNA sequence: TGTGCCAGCTCACCCCCGGGTCAAGAGCAGTTCTTC. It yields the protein CASSPPGQEQFF.

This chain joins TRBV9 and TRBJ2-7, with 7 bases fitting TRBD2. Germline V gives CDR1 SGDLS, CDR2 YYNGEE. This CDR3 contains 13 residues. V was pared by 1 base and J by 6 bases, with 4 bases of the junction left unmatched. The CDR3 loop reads CASSVTSSGEQYF. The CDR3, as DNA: TGTGCCAGCAGCGTAACGTCTAGCGGCGAGCAGTACTTC.

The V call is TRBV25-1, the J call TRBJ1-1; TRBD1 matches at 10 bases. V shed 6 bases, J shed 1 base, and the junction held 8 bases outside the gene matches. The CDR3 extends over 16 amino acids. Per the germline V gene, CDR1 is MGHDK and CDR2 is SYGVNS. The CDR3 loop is CASRGPGQGPNTEAFF. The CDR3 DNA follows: TGTGCCAGCAGGGGTCCGGGACAGGGGCCGAACACTGAAGCTTTCTTT.

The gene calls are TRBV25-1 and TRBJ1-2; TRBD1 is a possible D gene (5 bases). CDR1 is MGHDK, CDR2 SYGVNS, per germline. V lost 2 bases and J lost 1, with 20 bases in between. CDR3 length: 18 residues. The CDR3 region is CASSEPLPPPQVNYGYTF. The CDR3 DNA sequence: TGTGCCAGCAGTGAACCACTCCCTCCCCCACAGGTTAACTATGGCTACACCTTC.

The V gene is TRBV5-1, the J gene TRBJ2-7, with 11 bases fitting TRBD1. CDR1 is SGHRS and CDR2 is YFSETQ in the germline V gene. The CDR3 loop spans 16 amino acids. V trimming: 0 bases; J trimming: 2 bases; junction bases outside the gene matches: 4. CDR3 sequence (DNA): TGCGCCAGCAGCTTGGTCTCGGGACAGGGGGCCTACGAGCAGTACTTC. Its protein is CASSLVSGQGAYEQYF.

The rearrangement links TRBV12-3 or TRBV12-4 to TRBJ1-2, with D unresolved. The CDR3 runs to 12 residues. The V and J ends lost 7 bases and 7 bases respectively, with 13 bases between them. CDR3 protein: CASNSAVSGYTF. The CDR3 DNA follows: TGTGCCAGCAATTCTGCGGTTTCTGGCTACACCTTC.

Here the CDR3 reads CASSISWNTEAFF. In DNA, the CDR3 is TGTGCCAGTAGTATAAGCTGGAACACTGAAGCTTTCTTT. This sequence joins TRBV19 and TRBJ1-1; D is ambiguous. CDR1 is LNHDA and CDR2 is SQIVND in the germline V gene (reference sequence). V was cut by 2 bases and J by 1 base, with 5 bases left in between. The CDR3 has 13 amino acids.

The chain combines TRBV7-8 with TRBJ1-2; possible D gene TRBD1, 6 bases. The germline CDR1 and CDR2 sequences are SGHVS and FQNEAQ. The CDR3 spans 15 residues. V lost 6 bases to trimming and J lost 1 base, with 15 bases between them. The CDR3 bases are TGTGCCAGCAGTCAGGACAGAATCATTAACTATGGCTACACCTTC. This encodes CASSQDRIINYGYTF.

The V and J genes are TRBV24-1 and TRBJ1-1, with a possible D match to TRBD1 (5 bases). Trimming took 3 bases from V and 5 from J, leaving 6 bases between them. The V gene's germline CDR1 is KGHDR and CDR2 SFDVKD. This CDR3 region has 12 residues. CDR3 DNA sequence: TGTGCCACCAGTGATGGGGGGACTGAAGCTTTCTTT. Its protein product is CATSDGGTEAFF.